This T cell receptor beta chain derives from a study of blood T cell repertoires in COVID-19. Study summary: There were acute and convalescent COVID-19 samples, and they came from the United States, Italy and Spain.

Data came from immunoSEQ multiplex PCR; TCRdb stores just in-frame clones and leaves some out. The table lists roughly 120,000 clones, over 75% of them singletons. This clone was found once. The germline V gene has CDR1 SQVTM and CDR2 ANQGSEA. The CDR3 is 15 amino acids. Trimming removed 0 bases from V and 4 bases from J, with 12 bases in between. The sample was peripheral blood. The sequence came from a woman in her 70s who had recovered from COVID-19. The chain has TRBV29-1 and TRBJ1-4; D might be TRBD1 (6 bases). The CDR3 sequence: CSVEEGASNNEKLFF. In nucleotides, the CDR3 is TGCAGCGTTGAAGAGGGGGCCAGTAATAATGAAAAACTGTTTTTT.